The 26 T cell receptor beta chains reported below all come from one sample, sequenced in a study of shared clonotypes between healthy human individuals. Naivety among CD8 cells was defined by CD45RO negativity and positive CCR7 selection, thereby excluding terminally differentiated effector memory CD45RA+ cells. Clones were read by immunoSEQ multiplex PCR, and TCRdb kept only the in-frame ones, dropping some. The profile shows about 1,900,000 clones, about 94% of them singletons. Input material: naive CD8+ T cells sorted from blood. The receptors were sampled from a man between 18 and 29 years old in good health.

The V gene is TRBV9, the J gene TRBJ1-5; TRBD1 is a possible D gene (5 bases). The germline V and J ends were trimmed by 4 bases and 0 bases, with 8 bases remaining between them. CDR1 is SGDLS, CDR2 YYNGEE, per germline. The CDR3 totals 14 residues. The CDR3 loop reads CASSHGASNQPQHF. CDR3 coding DNA: TGTGCCAGCAGCCACGGGGCTAGCAATCAGCCCCAGCATTTT.

The chain has TRBV13 and TRBJ1-5, with 8 bases identical to TRBD1. Trimming at V came to 4 bases and at J to 3 bases, leaving 5 bases not matched to a gene. The germline V gene has CDR1 PRHDT and CDR2 FYEKMQ (reference sequence). The CDR3 length is 15 residues. CDR3 nucleotides: TGTGCCAGCAGCTCGACAGGGGACCTCAATCAGCCCCAGCATTTT. As protein: CASSSTGDLNQPQHF.

The chain recombines TRBV6-5 with TRBJ2-2, with TRBD1 identical over 7 bases. The CDR3 loop spans 15 amino acids. Looked up from germline, CDR1 is MNHEY and CDR2 is SVGAGI. V dropped 6 bases and J dropped 2; count of bases not matched to a gene: 6. This CDR3 reads CASSGTDLNTGELFF. CDR3 nucleotides: TGTGCCAGCAGCGGGACAGATCTAAACACCGGGGAGCTGTTTTTT.

The chain employs TRBV9 and TRBJ2-1; TRBD2 agrees at 11 bases. V gave up 3 bases and J gave up 7 bases; unmatched junction bases: 6. CDR3 length equals 15 residues. In germline, CDR1 is SGDLS, CDR2 YYNGEE. The CDR3 is CASSETSGIVNEQFF. The CDR3 nucleotides read TGTGCCAGCAGCGAGACTAGCGGGATAGTAAATGAGCAGTTCTTC.

The gene calls are TRBV13 and TRBJ2-2, with D uncertain. The V gene's germline CDR1 is PRHDT and CDR2 FYEKMQ (reference sequence). The CDR3 contains 14 residues. V lost 5 bases and J lost 1, with 8 bases in between. CDR3 DNA sequence: TGTGCCAGCAGCGAGGAAGGGAACACCGGGGAGCTGTTTTTT. This translates into CASSEEGNTGELFF.

The chain links TRBV15 to TRBJ2-1; 11 positions agree with TRBD2. In germline, CDR1 is LNHNV, CDR2 YYDKDF (reference sequence). This CDR3 contains 16 residues. Losses at the gene ends were 2 bases for V and 5 bases for J; bases not matched to a gene: 5. In DNA, the CDR3 is TGTGCCACCAGCAGATTGACTAGCGGGATCGACAATGAGCAGTTCTTC. Encoded protein: CATSRLTSGIDNEQFF.

The CDR3 DNA sequence: TGTGCCAGCACGGGGATTTCACCCCCCTACGAGCAGTACTTC. This codes for CASTGISPPYEQYF. The chain joins TRBV5-6 to TRBJ2-7; TRBD2 is a possible D gene (5 bases). Germline assignment: CDR1 SGHDT and CDR2 YYEEEE. Trimming removed 6 bases at V and 2 bases at J, with 15 bases between. This CDR3 has 14 amino acids.

V gene TRBV19 combines with J gene TRBJ2-3; D remains unclear. CDR1 is LNHDA and CDR2 is SQIVND in the germline V gene (reference sequence). V lost 3 bases to trimming and J lost 8 bases, with 6 bases between them. The CDR3 extends over 11 amino acids. The CDR3 sequence: CASSITGTQYF. CDR3 in DNA: TGTGCCAGTAGTATTACGGGTACGCAGTATTTT.

The chain combines TRBV6-5 with TRBJ2-3, with D possibly called TRBD1 or TRBD2 (5 bases each). V was shortened by 0 bases and J by 3 bases, with 10 bases between the two germline ends. CDR1 and CDR2 from the germline V gene are MNHEY and SVGAGI. This CDR3 is 15 amino acids long. The CDR3 DNA is TGTGCCAGCAGTTACTCGCCGGGGCGTACAGATACGCAGTATTTT. This encodes CASSYSPGRTDTQYF.

The chain uses TRBV18 and TRBJ2-7; TRBD2 matches at 16 bases. From germline, CDR1 is KGHSH and CDR2 LQKENI. V lost 5 bases, J lost 3 bases, and 4 bases stayed unmatched. The length of the CDR3 is 16 residues. In DNA, the CDR3 is TGTGCCAGCTCAACCGGGACTAGCGGGAGGGACTACGAGCAGTACTTC. Translation: CASSTGTSGRDYEQYF.

The genes are TRBV28 and TRBJ1-2; TRBD1 matches 7 bases. In germline, CDR1 is MDHEN, CDR2 SYDVKM. Trimming removed 7 bases from V and 2 bases from J; junction bases left unmatched: 10. The CDR3 length is 15 residues. CDR3 in amino acids: CASKIQGTLNYGYTF. CDR3 DNA sequence: TGTGCCAGCAAAATACAGGGGACCCTAAACTATGGCTACACCTTC.

In its sample, this clone was seen a few times. The chain combines TRBV9 with TRBJ1-1, with no clear D. The V end was cut by 4 bases, the J end by 0 bases, with 7 bases between. The CDR3 runs to 13 residues. Germline V CDR1 and CDR2: SGDLS, YYNGEE. The CDR3 protein is CASSTKMNTEAFF. The CDR3 coding sequence is TGTGCCAGCAGCACGAAAATGAACACTGAAGCTTTCTTT. The variable domain in full, completed from reference TRBV9 and TRBJ1-1, reads DSGVTQTPKHLITATGQRVTLRCSPRSGDLSVYWYQQSLDQGLQFLIQYYNGEERAKGNILERFSAQQFPDLHSELNLSSLELGDSALYFCASSTKMNTEAFFGQGTRLTVV.

The rearrangement joins TRBV27 to TRBJ2-7, with 9 bases aligning to TRBD1. The ends lost 2 bases at V and 3 bases at J; junction bases unmatched: 5. The germline CDR1 and CDR2 sequences are MNHEY and SMNVEV (reference sequence). This CDR3 is built from 15 residues. The CDR3, as DNA: TGTGCCAGCAGTTTAGGGACAGGGATCGGCTACGAGCAGTACTTC. Translation gives CASSLGTGIGYEQYF.

This clone was counted between two and nine times. Other nucleotide sequences from this sample produce the same CDR3. This chain joins TRBV2 and TRBJ1-1; 8 bases fit TRBD1. Losses at the gene ends were 7 bases for V and 5 bases for J; bases not matched to a gene: 3. The length of the CDR3 is 12 residues. Germline V gene lookup returns CDR1 SNHLY and CDR2 FYNNEI. The CDR3 DNA reads TGTGCCAGCACCCGGACAGGGACTGAAGCTTTCTTT. Amino acids: CASTRTGTEAFF.

Details on this clone: Additional DNA sequences in this sample encode the identical CDR3. The chain employs TRBV13 and TRBJ2-7; 9 bases line up with TRBD2. With V trimmed by 8 bases and J by 3 bases, 11 bases remained unmatched. The germline V gene encodes CDR1 PRHDT and CDR2 FYEKMQ (reference sequence). The length of the CDR3 is 15 residues. The DNA for the CDR3 is TGTGCCAGCTCCAGTGGGCTAGCGGGGTTCTACGAGCAGTACTTC. Encoded protein: CASSSGLAGFYEQYF.

This clone was observed a single time. The genes are TRBV14 and TRBJ2-7; possible D gene TRBD2, 7 bases. CDR1 and CDR2 from the germline V gene are SGHDN and FVKESK. The CDR3 runs 13 residues. Deletions cut 6 bases from V and 3 bases from J, with 12 bases between. The CDR3 coding sequence is TGTGCCAGCAGGGGGAGGGGGGACTACGAGCAGTACTTC. Translated: CASRGRGDYEQYF.

A remark on this clone: A much larger clone differs by one base, so this may be a read error. The identical CDR3 is also encoded by other nucleotide sequences in the sample. The chain has TRBV7-8 and TRBJ2-7; the D is unclear. The CDR3 consists of 13 residues. Germline assignment: CDR1 SGHVS and CDR2 FQNEAQ. Trimming took off 1 base at V and 1 base at J, with 5 bases between the two ends. In nucleotides, the CDR3 is TGTGCCAGCAGCTTAGACAGATCCTACGAGCAGTACTTC. Translating gives CASSLDRSYEQYF.

The rearrangement joins TRBV13 to TRBJ2-6; 10 nucleotides line up with TRBD1. The CDR3 runs to 18 residues. Germline CDR1 and CDR2: PRHDT and FYEKMQ (reference sequence). Trimming at V came to 4 bases and at J to 1 base, leaving 7 bases not matched to a gene. The CDR3: CASSWVTGGSSGANVLTF. In DNA, the CDR3 is TGTGCCAGCAGCTGGGTGACAGGGGGCTCTTCTGGGGCCAACGTCCTGACTTTC.

As regards this clone: Compared with germline, one end of the junction differs, possibly owing to a read error. The J gene is TRBJ2-7, the V gene TRBV4-1; 9 bases agree with TRBD1. The CDR3 totals 16 residues. Per germline, CDR1 MGHRA and CDR2 YSYEKL. The CDR3 nucleotides are TGCGCCAGCACCCAAGGAGCCGGGACAGGGCTCCCCGAGCAGTACTTC. This codes for CASTQGAGTGLPEQYF.

This rearrangement joins TRBV10-1 to TRBJ2-5; perhaps TRBD2 as D (5 bases). The CDR3 spans 15 residues. V gave up 5 bases and J gave up 4 bases, with 17 bases separating them. Germline V gene lookup returns CDR1 WNHNN and CDR2 SYGVQD (reference sequence). The CDR3 nucleotides are TGCGCCAGCAGTATGGAGGTCGGGATCGGAGAGACCCAGTACTTC. Its protein product is CASSMEVGIGETQYF.

The CDR3 sequence is CASSVETSSTDTQYF. The CDR3 bases are TGTGCCAGCAGCGTAGAGACATCTAGCACAGATACGCAGTATTTT. The chain carries TRBV9 and TRBJ2-3; no firm D call. CDR3 size: 15 residues. CDR1 SGDLS and CDR2 YYNGEE come from the germline V gene. V was trimmed by 0 bases and J by 0 bases, leaving 8 bases between them.

The V and J genes are TRBV7-9 and TRBJ2-3, with 12 bases that match TRBD2. V lost 5 bases, J lost 4 bases, and 13 bases stayed unmatched. The length of the CDR3 is 18 residues. Germline CDR1 reads SEHNR; CDR2 reads FQNEAQ (reference sequence). CDR3 coding DNA: TGTGCCAGCAGCCCCACTCTAGCGGGGGGGCCCTGGGCAGATACGCAGTATTTT. This translates into CASSPTLAGGPWADTQYF. The variable domain in full, completed from reference TRBV7-9 and TRBJ2-3, reads DTGVSQNPRHKITKRGQNVTFRCDPISEHNRLYWYRQTLGQGPEFLTYFQNEAQLEKSRLLSDRFSAERPKGSFSTLEIQRTEQGDSAMYLCASSPTLAGGPWADTQYFGPGTRLTVL.

The chain recombines TRBV2 with TRBJ2-5; 9 nucleotides line up with TRBD1. The germline gives CDR1 SNHLY, CDR2 FYNNEI. The V segment lost 2 bases and the J segment 4 bases; nucleotides outside the gene matches: 5. CDR3 length: 15 residues. The CDR3 spells CASSESTGGLETQYF. Written as DNA, the CDR3 is TGTGCCAGCAGTGAATCAACAGGGGGCTTAGAGACCCAGTACTTC. The full variable domain, in which reference TRBV2 and TRBJ2-5 provide the parts outside the CDR3, is EPEVTQTPSHQVTQMGQEVILRCVPISNHLYFYWYRQILGQKVEFLVSFYNNEISEKSEIFDDQFSVERPDGSNFTLKIRSTKLEDSAMYFCASSESTGGLETQYFGPGTRLLVL.

The rearrangement uses TRBV4-1 and TRBJ1-1, with 7 bases identical to TRBD1. V shed 2 bases, J shed 7 bases, and the junction held 10 bases outside the gene matches. CDR1 is MGHRA and CDR2 is YSYEKL in the germline V gene. There are 15 residues in the CDR3. The DNA of the CDR3 is TGCGCCAGCAGCCAATCAGGGGGTAGGATGGATGAAGCTTTCTTT. It specifies CASSQSGGRMDEAFF.

This sequence joins TRBV4-1 and TRBJ2-7, with D possibly matching TRBD1 (6 bases). Trimming took off 1 base at V and 3 bases at J, with 13 bases between the two ends. CDR3 length: 15 amino acids. From germline, CDR1 is MGHRA and CDR2 YSYEKL. The CDR3 spells CASSQGAGVIYEQYF. The CDR3 coding sequence is TGCGCCAGCAGCCAAGGGGCAGGGGTGATCTACGAGCAGTACTTC.

Only a few counts were recorded for this clone. The V call is TRBV10-1, the J call TRBJ2-7; TRBD1 agrees at 7 bases. J was trimmed by 2 bases and V by 4 bases; bases with no gene match: 8. Germline CDR1 is WNHNN and CDR2 is SYGVQD (reference sequence). There are 15 residues in the CDR3. DNA of the CDR3: TGCGCCAGCAGTGCAACAGGGGATCCAGCCTACGAGCAGTACTTC. Protein: CASSATGDPAYEQYF.